These T cell receptor beta chains were read from a single sample in a study of T cells in Graves' hyperthyroidism and ophthalmopathy. TCRdb reprocessed the multiplex PCR reads via MiXCR and lists one record per CDR3 protein. The top ten hold 16% of the sample, which has around 700,000 distinct CDR3 sequences, 15% to 20% seen once. The sequenced sample consisted of blood. Receptors were obtained from a woman in her 50s with Graves' hyperthyroidism that later progressed to Graves' ophthalmopathy. Each CDR3 is given with its conserved first and last residue. Some rows mark clone size as missing; the rest say once, few, many or name a class of expanded clone.

v_call	j_call	clone_size	cdr3_aa
TRBV7-3	TRBJ2-2	.	CASSLQGEVTGELFF
TRBV30	TRBJ1-5	many	CAWSEQGVTQPQHF
TRBV3-1	TRBJ1-1	few	CASRTGWDTEAFF
TRBV5-1	TRBJ2-3	few	CASSLSNHSGGLTDTQYF
TRBV3-1	TRBJ1-2	many	CASSKVGTRLNYGYTF
TRBV7-2	TRBJ1-3	.	CASSFLTPSSGNTIYF
TRBV19	TRBJ2-2	once	CASRVDESGGAAWTGELFF
TRBV6-2/TRBV6-3	TRBJ2-7	few	CASSDRRTELSYEQYF
TRBV20-1	TRBJ1-1	few	CSAGPDRLNTEAFF
TRBV7-9	TRBJ2-3	many	CASSSIAADTQYF
TRBV10-3	TRBJ2-6	few	CAISDSNSGANVLTF
TRBV7-9	TRBJ2-7	.	CASSLGQATYEQYF
TRBV10-3	TRBJ1-1	.	CAISEQGDGTEAFF
TRBV15	TRBJ1-5	few	CATSSGDGGGQPQHF
TRBV6-1	TRBJ1-5	.	CASSRGMSNQPQHF
TRBV6-9	TRBJ2-3	.	CASSYPQYSTDTQYF
TRBV5-1	TRBJ1-1	many	CASSLVAANTEAFF
TRBV12-3/TRBV12-4	TRBJ1-5	few	CASSWGTDFYSNQPQHF
TRBV20-1	TRBJ2-4	many	CSARDWAGINIQYF
TRBV12-3/TRBV12-4	TRBJ1-1	many	CASNLGGVMTEAFF
TRBV3-1	TRBJ2-1	many	CASSQVTAGALGEQFF
TRBV6-1	TRBJ2-7	few	CAVGLYEQYF
TRBV7-9	TRBJ1-4	.	CASSPTTGAGEKLFF
TRBV9	TRBJ2-1	.	CASSVVAGSSYNEQFF
TRBV6-1	TRBJ1-2	many	CASKPTAVGYTF
TRBV19	TRBJ1-5	.	CASSMSSQSNQPQHF